This T cell receptor beta chain is from a study of cytomegalovirus exposure and HLA in healthy donors. 13 Jbeta primers and 60 Vbeta primers were used for the PCR. Only in-frame clones appear in the TCRdb table, and some are missing; sequencing was by immunoSEQ multiplex PCR. The data hold roughly 200,000 clones, with over 75% observed a single time. The TCR sequence derives from a woman between 45 and 60 years old in good health and CMV-seronegative. Sequencing input: PBMCs.

CDR3 sequence: CAISARGGETQYF. The CDR3, as DNA: TGTGCCATCAGTGCTCGGGGGGGAGAGACCCAGTACTTC. The V and J genes are TRBV10-3 and TRBJ2-5; 8 positions agree with TRBD2. V dropped 4 bases and J dropped 4; count of bases not matched to a gene: 2. Germline V lookup: CDR1 ENHRY, CDR2 SYGVKD. The CDR3 consists of 13 residues.